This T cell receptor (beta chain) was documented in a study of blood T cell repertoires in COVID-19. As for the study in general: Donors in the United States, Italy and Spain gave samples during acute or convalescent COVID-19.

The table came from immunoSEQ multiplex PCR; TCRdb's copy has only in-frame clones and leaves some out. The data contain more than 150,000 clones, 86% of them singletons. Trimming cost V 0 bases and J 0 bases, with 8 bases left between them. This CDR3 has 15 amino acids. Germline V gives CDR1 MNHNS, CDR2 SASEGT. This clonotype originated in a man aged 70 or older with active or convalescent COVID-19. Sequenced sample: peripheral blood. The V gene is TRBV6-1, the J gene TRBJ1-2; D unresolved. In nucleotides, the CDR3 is TGTGCCAGCAGTGAAGCACGAGGAGCTAACTATGGCTACACCTTC. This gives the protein CASSEARGANYGYTF.